This TCR beta chain was sequenced in a study of blood T cell repertoires in COVID-19. Study-level background: Samples of COVID-19 (acute and convalescent) were obtained from the United States, Italy and Spain. Nucleic acid was either cDNA or gDNA, and it came from T cells, B-cell-depleted T cells, or PBMCs.

In the authors' workflow: Reference gene primers were amplified, and this amplification served to estimate nucleated cell counts. Method: immunoSEQ multiplex PCR; TCRdb's copy keeps in-frame clones and lacks some. Clonal size and the V and J genes are those of that table, whereas D and trimming came from the DNA. The table shows about 250,000 clones, with roughly 90% occurring only once. The CDR3 is made up of 15 amino acids. Germline lookup yields CDR1 WNHNN and CDR2 SYGVQD (reference sequence). The V gene lost 4 bases and the J gene lost 4 bases, with 16 bases spanning the gap. This rearrangement joins TRBV10-1 to TRBJ1-1; D possibly corresponds to TRBD1 (5 bases). The clonotype was recovered from a woman aged 30 to 39 with acute or convalescent COVID-19. What was sequenced was peripheral blood. DNA of the CDR3: TGCGCCAGCAGTGGGGCGGACACCCCGGGCACTGAAGCTTTCTTT. Translation gives CASSGADTPGTEAFF.